This T cell receptor (beta chain) was obtained from a study of cytomegalovirus exposure and HLA in healthy donors. Study results and limitations: An analysis done earlier found most TCR beta V segments productive about 90% or about 30% of the time.

Points on this clone: As yet, its antigen is unknown.

Researchers ran the PCR with 60 Vbeta and 13 Jbeta primers. Sequencing was performed with immunoSEQ multiplex PCR; in TCRdb, only in-frame clones are kept and a portion is missing. This sample has tens of thousands of clones, with roughly 80% found just once. J lost 2 bases, V lost 3 bases, and 9 bases had no gene match. The germline gives CDR1 GTSNPN, CDR2 SVGIG (reference sequence). The length of the CDR3 is 16 residues. V usage is TRBV30 and J usage is TRBJ2-7, with TRBD2 identical over 11 bases. The sequenced sample was PBMCs. This receptor was identified in a young man in good health and CMV-seronegative. The CDR3 sequence is CAWRGASGRSAYEQYF. CDR3 nucleotide sequence: TGTGCCTGGAGGGGGGCTAGCGGGAGGAGTGCCTACGAGCAGTACTTC.